The text below deals with one TCR beta chain. This entry belongs to a study of T cell changes during pregnancy in multiple sclerosis. Here immunoSEQ multiplex PCR was the method, and the copy in TCRdb shows in-frame clones only, minus some. Here the sample spans some 52,000 clones, more than 80% being singletons. Germline loops: CDR1 SGHRS, CDR2 YFSETQ. This CDR3 comprises 13 residues. Between the trimmed V and J ends, which lost 3 bases and 10 bases, there was a span of 16 bases. The chain employs TRBV5-1 and TRBJ1-1, with D possibly matching TRBD1 (6 bases). This clonotype was sampled from a female donor with multiple sclerosis, enrolled in a pregnancy study. Source: CD4+ T cells from peripheral blood mononuclear cells, taken before pregnancy. Written as DNA, the CDR3 is TGCGCCAGCAGCTCAATTCAAGGACAGCGAGCTTTCTTT. Translation gives CASSSIQGQRAFF.